This T cell receptor beta chain came from a study of T cells after posttransplantation cyclophosphamide. The CDR3 has 13 amino acids. The trim removed 6 bases at V and 7 bases at J, leaving 4 bases unmatched. CDR1 and CDR2 (germline): MNHEY, SMNVEV (reference sequence). Cells defined as naive were viable CD3+CD4+ or CD3+CD8+ and CCR7+CD45RA+CD45RO-CD95-CD27+CD28+. Profiled with immunoSEQ multiplex PCR; TCRdb holds only in-frame clones, not every one. The data show about 19,000 clones, with 95% to 98% seen just once and roughly 0.16% held by the top ten. The material sequenced was naive CD4+ T cells sorted from PBMCs. This TCR was sampled from a man between 35 and 55 years old in good health, CMV-negative, and a related stem cell transplant donor. The chain employs TRBV27 and TRBJ2-1, with 9 positions matching TRBD2. This CDR3 is CASRLAGENEQFF. The CDR3 nucleotides are TGTGCCAGCAGGTTAGCGGGAGAGAATGAGCAGTTCTTC.